Reported below is one T cell receptor (beta chain). This table comes from immunoSEQ multiplex PCR, and its TCRdb copy is limited to in-frame clones, with some not included. The table lists approximately 230,000 clones, around 88% of them singletons, with approximately 4.2% in the top ten. This record comes from a study of blood T cell repertoires in COVID-19. Background on the study: Both acute and convalescent COVID-19 samples were obtained from the United States, Italy and Spain.

In germline, CDR1 is SGHTA, CDR2 FQGNSA. Trimming left V 3 bases short and J 7 bases short, with 12 bases between. The CDR3 consists of 14 residues. Study members were between roughly 18 and 100 years old and lived in around 24 US regions. Two negative PCRs, clearance, or symptom resolution had been documented for recovered Cohort 3 donors. The clonotype originates from a woman in her twenties or thirties who had recovered from COVID-19. The chain carries TRBV7-2 and TRBJ2-2, with D perhaps matching TRBD2 (6 bases). Material: PBMCs or T cells enriched from blood (not recorded which). The CDR3 region has the DNA TGTGCCAGCAGCTTGGGGACTCTTGTCGGGGAGCTGTTTTTT. This sequence encodes CASSLGTLVGELFF.